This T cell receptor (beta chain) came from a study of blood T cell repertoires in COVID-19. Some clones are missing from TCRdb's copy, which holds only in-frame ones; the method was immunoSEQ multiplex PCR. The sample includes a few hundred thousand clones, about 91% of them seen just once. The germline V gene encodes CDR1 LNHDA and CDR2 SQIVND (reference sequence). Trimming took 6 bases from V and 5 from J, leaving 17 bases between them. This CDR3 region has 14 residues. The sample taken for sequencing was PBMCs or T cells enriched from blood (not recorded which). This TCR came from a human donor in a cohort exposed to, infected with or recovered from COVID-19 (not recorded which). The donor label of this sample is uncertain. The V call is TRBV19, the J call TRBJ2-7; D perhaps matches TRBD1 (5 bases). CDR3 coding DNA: TGTGCCAGTAGCCTGGGGCCAGCGACGAACGAGCAGTACTTC. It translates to CASSLGPATNEQYF.